This entry features one T cell receptor beta chain sequence. Its antigen remains unknown. TCRdb keeps only in-frame clones here, not all; method: immunoSEQ multiplex PCR. The top ten clones hold 5% to 6.5% of a sample with about 89,000 clones, approximately 90% of them seen once. This record comes from a study of T cell responses to AZD1222 COVID-19 vaccine. General study points: Clonal diversity was possibly underestimated, and the donors were mostly white British, with more females.

Germline loops: CDR1 SGHDT, CDR2 YYEEEE. The CDR3 runs to 16 residues. With 1 base removed from V and 4 bases from J, the gap between germline ends came to 15 bases. The V gene is TRBV5-6, the J gene TRBJ1-3; D gene ambiguous. Sequenced material: peripheral blood, taken 28 days after the second AZD1222 dose. This receptor was identified in an adult who received the AZD1222 COVID-19 vaccine. The CDR3 DNA reads as TGTGCCAGCAGCTTGATGGGCGGGAACTCAGGAAACACCATATATTTT. Translation: CASSLMGGNSGNTIYF.